This passage covers 22 T cell receptor beta chains from one sample sequenced in a study of long-term antiretroviral therapy in people with HIV. The assay used was immunoSEQ (version v3.0), run at survey level. This table comes from immunoSEQ multiplex PCR, and its TCRdb copy is limited to in-frame clones, with some not included. Of tens of thousands of clones in the sample, almost 90% are singletons; the top ten hold around 5.3%. The source material was unsorted PBMCs, sampled around 4.6 years after starting antiretroviral therapy. All receptors derive from a man between 25 and 39 years old with HIV.

This clone was picked up one time. This chain links TRBV19 with TRBJ1-5; D not certain. Trimming took off 5 bases at V and 0 bases at J, with 17 bases between the two ends. CDR3 length equals 17 residues. In germline, CDR1 is LNHDA, CDR2 SQIVND (reference sequence). The CDR3 is CASSPLQDPYSNQPQHF. CDR3 sequence (DNA): TGTGCCAGTAGTCCTCTCCAGGATCCCTATAGCAATCAGCCCCAGCATTTT.

This clone came up a few times. The J gene is TRBJ1-2, the V gene TRBV25-1; D gene ambiguous. V was clipped by 3 bases and J by 1 base, with 3 bases between them. The germline V gene has CDR1 MGHDK and CDR2 SYGVNS. This CDR3 comprises 12 residues. This CDR3 reads CASSEINYGYTF. In DNA form, the CDR3 reads TGTGCCAGCAGTGAGATTAACTATGGCTACACCTTC.

The chain is built from TRBV7-8 and TRBJ2-1; D remains ambiguous. The CDR3 is made up of 12 amino acids. Germline CDR1 reads SGHVS; CDR2 reads FQNEAQ. V shed 0 bases and J shed 9 bases, with 6 bases lying between them. CDR3 region: CASSLARREQFF. The CDR3 region has the DNA TGTGCCAGCAGCTTAGCGCGACGTGAGCAGTTCTTC.

The chain recombines TRBV10-2 with TRBJ2-1, with 11 positions matching TRBD1. This CDR3 is built from 14 residues. The ends lost 8 bases at V and 6 bases at J; junction bases unmatched: 6. From germline, CDR1 is WSHSY and CDR2 SAAADI. CDR3 residues: CASDSGTGGNEQFF. The CDR3 bases are TGCGCCAGCGATTCCGGGACAGGGGGCAATGAGCAGTTCTTC.

This clone occurred a few times. This sequence joins TRBV4-1 and TRBJ2-7; D tentatively fits TRBD1 or TRBD2 (5 bases each). Germline V gene lookup returns CDR1 MGHRA and CDR2 YSYEKL. V lost 0 bases, J lost 5 bases, and 14 bases lay in between. CDR3 length: 15 residues. The CDR3: CASSQDGTGYDEQYF. In DNA form, the CDR3 reads TGCGCCAGCAGCCAAGACGGGACCGGGTACGACGAGCAGTACTTC.

This clone was picked up one time. This chain joins TRBV25-1 and TRBJ2-1, with D hard to call. CDR1 and CDR2 from the germline V gene are MGHDK and SYGVNS. Between the trimmed V and J ends, which lost 5 bases and 6 bases, there was a span of 8 bases. The CDR3 is made up of 12 amino acids. Here the CDR3 DNA reads TGTGCCAGCAGTCCCCCCGGCAATGAGCAGTTCTTC. It translates to CASSPPGNEQFF.

The chain is built from TRBV2 and TRBJ2-7, with TRBD2 matching over 8 bases. CDR3 length: 13 amino acids. Unmatched junction bases numbered 6, after V lost 11 bases and J lost 0 bases. The germline CDR1 and CDR2 sequences are SNHLY and FYNNEI. The CDR3 nucleotides read TGTGCCGGCGGGAGCGGGAGCTCCTACGAGCAGTACTTC. This gives the protein CAGGSGSSYEQYF.

Details on this clone: One end of the junction varies from germline; a read error may be responsible. The V and J genes are TRBV7-7 and TRBJ2-3; 8 bases fit TRBD2. CDR3 length: 15 residues. The V gene's germline CDR1 is SSHAT and CDR2 FNYEAQ (reference sequence). The CDR3 region is CASSLLPGGGDTQYF. CDR3 bases: TGTGCTAGCAGCTTACTTCCGGGGGGGGGCGATACGCAGTATTTT.

The genes are TRBV2 and TRBJ1-2; D is unclear. The germline V and J ends were trimmed by 1 base and 4 bases, with 10 bases remaining between them. The CDR3 has 14 amino acids. Germline V CDR1 and CDR2: SNHLY, FYNNEI. CDR3 sequence (DNA): TGTGCCAGCAGTGAAGATGGGTCAGCCTATGGCTACACCTTC. This translates into CASSEDGSAYGYTF.

The chain has TRBV6-5 and TRBJ1-6, with a weak D call TRBD1 (5 bases). CDR3 length equals 14 residues. CDR1 and CDR2 from the germline V gene are MNHEY and SVGAGI. V lost 3 bases, J lost 9 bases, and 12 bases lay in between. In DNA form, the CDR3 reads TGTGCCAGCAGTTATGCAGGGATAGGTTCACCCCTCCACTTT. It translates to CASSYAGIGSPLHF.

The chain links TRBV7-9 to TRBJ1-2; D gene unclear. CDR1 is SEHNR, CDR2 FQNEAQ, per germline (reference sequence). The CDR3 has 16 amino acids. The V and J ends lost 2 bases and 4 bases respectively, with 17 bases between them. The CDR3 here is CASSLSDTDWGYGYTF. The CDR3 bases are TGTGCCAGCAGCTTATCCGACACGGATTGGGGCTATGGCTACACCTTC.

In the case of this clone: An end of the junction does not agree with germline; a read error may underlie this. The rearrangement links TRBV7-9 to TRBJ2-7, with 7 bases fitting TRBD1. The length of the CDR3 is 13 residues. Germline-derived CDR1 and CDR2 are SEHNR and FQNEAQ (reference sequence). CDR3 loop: CASSSGPSDRAHF. CDR3 DNA sequence: TGTGCCAGCAGCTCCGGACCATCAGACAGGGCTCACTTC.

This clone was observed a handful of times. The J gene is TRBJ2-1, the V gene TRBV2, with D tentatively TRBD1 (6 bases). The CDR3 has 12 amino acids. Germline-derived CDR1 and CDR2 are SNHLY and FYNNEI. V lost 9 bases and J 3 bases, leaving 9 bases between the germline ends. CDR3 sequence (DNA): TGTGCCAGGGGGACAAACTACAATGAGCAGTTCTTC. Its protein product is CARGTNYNEQFF.

The chain has TRBV19 and TRBJ2-5, with TRBD2 identical over 12 bases. Germline lookup yields CDR1 LNHDA and CDR2 SQIVND (reference sequence). This CDR3 has 18 residues. The V segment lost 2 bases and the J segment 4 bases; nucleotides outside the gene matches: 11. The CDR3 DNA reads as TGTGCCAGTAGTATACTCCTGGCCCTAGCGGGGGGGCGAGAGACCCAGTACTTC. This translates into CASSILLALAGGRETQYF.

This chain joins TRBV6-6 and TRBJ2-2; D perhaps matches TRBD1 (5 bases). Trimming took 0 bases from V and 6 from J, leaving 11 bases between them. The CDR3 covers 15 residues. The germline CDR1 and CDR2 sequences are MNHNY and SVGAGI (reference sequence). CDR3 amino acids: CASSYSSGPSGELFF. The CDR3 DNA reads as TGTGCCAGCAGTTACTCGTCAGGGCCATCCGGGGAGCTGTTTTTT.

The chain employs TRBV5-1 and TRBJ2-7; perhaps D is TRBD1 or TRBD2 (5 bases each). CDR3 length: 16 residues. V was clipped by 1 base and J by 2 bases, with 16 bases between them. The V gene's germline CDR1 is SGHRS and CDR2 YFSETQ. Written as DNA, the CDR3 is TGCGCCAGCAGCTTGCGGCTTCAGGGACCAACCTACGAGCAGTACTTC. Translation: CASSLRLQGPTYEQYF.

The CDR3 is CASSLAGGRGNIQYF. The CDR3 coding sequence is TGTGCCAGCAGCTTGGCCGGGGGGCGAGGGAACATTCAGTACTTC. The chain combines TRBV5-8 with TRBJ2-4, with D possibly TRBD2 on 7 matching bases. V lost 0 bases, J lost 7 bases, and 14 bases lay in between. CDR3 length: 15 residues. CDR1 SGHTS and CDR2 YDEGEE come from the germline V gene.

This sequence joins TRBV5-1 and TRBJ1-1; 10 bases fit TRBD1. Germline V CDR1 and CDR2: SGHRS, YFSETQ. V gave up 2 bases and J gave up 3 bases; unmatched junction bases: 13. There are 18 residues in the CDR3. The chain's CDR3 is CASSFFGQGVRGDTEAFF. In DNA form, the CDR3 reads TGCGCCAGCAGCTTCTTCGGACAGGGGGTCCGGGGGGACACTGAAGCTTTCTTT.

The rearrangement joins TRBV6-5 to TRBJ2-7; 8 bases agree with TRBD2. The V gene end was trimmed by 5 bases and the J gene end by 5 bases; junction bases not matched to a gene: 8. The CDR3 covers 14 residues. The germline V gene encodes CDR1 MNHEY and CDR2 SVGAGI. The CDR3 sequence: CASSPVAGRHEQYF. CDR3 DNA: TGTGCCAGCAGTCCCGTAGCGGGACGCCACGAGCAGTACTTC.

The chain uses TRBV9 and TRBJ1-2; TRBD1 matches 9 bases. CDR3 size: 15 residues. V lost 0 bases, J lost 3 bases, and 3 bases stayed unmatched. Looked up from germline, CDR1 is SGDLS and CDR2 is YYNGEE. CDR3 nucleotide sequence: TGTGCCAGCAGCGTAGAAGGACAGGGGCACTATGGCTACACCTTC. It encodes CASSVEGQGHYGYTF.

This chain uses TRBV7-9 with TRBJ2-7, with D hard to call. The CDR3 spans 14 residues. V was clipped by 1 base and J by 3 bases, with 10 bases between them. CDR1 is SEHNR, CDR2 FQNEAQ, per germline (reference sequence). The chain's CDR3 is CASSLDLSGYEQYF. The DNA of the CDR3 is TGTGCCAGCAGCTTAGACCTGTCCGGCTACGAGCAGTACTTC.

The chain joins TRBV5-6 to TRBJ2-5; D remains ambiguous. The V and J ends lost 4 bases and 5 bases respectively, with 6 bases between them. CDR1 and CDR2 from the germline V gene are SGHDT and YYEEEE. The CDR3 extends over 11 amino acids. The CDR3 sequence is CASSNRETQYF. The CDR3 DNA reads as TGTGCCAGCAGCAACCGGGAGACCCAGTACTTC.